The T cell receptor (beta chain) under discussion was sequenced for a study of cytomegalovirus exposure and HLA in healthy donors (dated by TCRdb to 2016 to 2017). With regard to the full study: An earlier analysis of approximately 550 of the donors reported 250 to 300 Gb of sequence data and approximately 110 million unique TCR beta sequences from some 180 million T cells. All discovery cohort repertoires had been generated on a single sequencing platform. A later genetic analysis took genome-wide SNP genotypes for about three fifths of the roughly 700 donors and used that subset as a discovery cohort. Of the 300 to 500 genotyped donors, 65% to 90% were placed in the genetic ancestry cluster associated with self-reported Caucasian donors. In the later analysis, no new phenotypic data were used to find candidate immune exposures; instead, reliance was placed on TCR beta sequences and their occurrence across donors. Donor age, sex, ethnicity and CMV serostatus were collected together with the repertoire data. In addition to the first cohort of 500 to 850 subjects, a separate validation cohort of about 120 different subjects was used. Both class I and class II loci were covered by HLA typing, at four-digit resolution. In a later analysis, previously published TCR beta repertoires from about 670 donors were re-analyzed and high-resolution HLA genotyping was added so that TCR occurrence patterns could be studied. The study aimed to test whether cataloging public T cell receptors could reveal signatures of past pathogen exposure. To decide whether each TCR beta V gene segment behaved as functional or pseudogenic, an earlier analysis of 587 of the donors relied on high-throughput TCR beta sequencing. High-throughput TCR immunosequencing, statistical association of individual TCRs with disease status, and machine learning were combined to predict cytomegalovirus infection status. An early release covering approximately 600 HLA-typed donors comprised roughly 300 gigabases of sequencing data and roughly 86 million unique TCR sequences. The number of typed donors differed by locus: roughly 620-640 for A, B, C, DRB1 and DQB1; 522 for DQA1; about 600 for DPA1; and approximately 450 for DPB1. On average, roughly 200,000 unique TCR beta nucleotide sequences were sequenced per donor among a few hundred genotyped donors of the cohort, with 15% to 20% of those sequences being non-productive. The study profiled the T cell repertoires of around 700 subjects by immunosequencing and related them to cytomegalovirus serostatus. Roughly five DR-DQ haplotypes were handled as single units for association and clustering, since linkage in the cohort was strong. Here is what the overall study found, with its caveats: In a later analysis, the rate of TCR association differed among HLA loci, with DRB1 alleles having the most associated TCRs and HLA-C alleles having the fewest. This cohort had only TCR beta chains sequenced, and the lack of alpha or paired-chain data limited which features could be detected. Immune exposure information for the cohort was limited to CMV serostatus. In an earlier analysis of around 500 of the donors, most TCR beta V segments appeared in productive rearrangements about 90% or about 30% of the time, broadly matching IMGT annotations. The authors suggested that the approach could potentially be extended to other disease states and immunological phenotypes. In vitro tests confirmed that a few of the cytomegalovirus-associated TCR beta chains recognize cytomegalovirus antigens. Sequencing depth was assumed to be roughly uniform across donors in the presence/absence analyses, though that assumption may not hold. Because counts were too low, approximately 15 rarely observed V segments, including chromosome 9 orphons, were excluded from the earlier analysis of several hundred of the donors. HLA typing was unavailable for some donors at each locus, so association tests used only the typed subset. Compared with the roughly 670-donor mean, donors in an Asian-associated ancestry cluster had fewer N-insertions in productive TCRs, according to a later genetic analysis. The classifier was reported to diagnose cytomegalovirus status with high specificity and sensitivity in both the original cohort and the validation cohort. In a later analysis, most CMV-associated TCR beta chains were found to appear HLA-restricted, with HLA associations seemingly driven largely by CMV exposure. A further reported finding was that TCR beta sequences accurately predicted the HLA-A and HLA-B alleles for most subjects in the first cohort. When HLA alleles, especially DR and DQ, strongly co-occurred, TCR associations were difficult to assign to individual alleles. In a later genetic analysis, a missense DCLRE1C variant was associated with V-gene and J-gene trimming of TCR beta chains, and the association was replicated in an independent cohort. Some IMGT-functional V segments, including TRBV6-2 and TRBV6-3, could not be distinguished by the 87-base-pair reads and were therefore excluded. Compared with equally common non-associated chains, HLA-associated TCR beta chains in a later analysis were more clonally expanded and had lower generation probabilities. The study gave a list of 150 to 200 TCR beta chains associated with cytomegalovirus. According to a later analysis, parvovirus B19, influenza, CMV and Epstein-Barr virus appeared linked to several top co-occurrence clusters. At a false discovery rate of 0.05, a later analysis linked under 20,000 TCR beta sequences to specific HLA alleles. Most TCR sequences were seen in very few donors, while some public TCRs were found in many individuals. A cluster of highly shared sequence variants was judged likely to represent a technical artifact of the sequencing pipeline. Linkage disequilibrium might explain the correlated functional status among segregating V segments, but an unknown experimental factor could not be excluded.

Library construction relied on the immunoSEQ multiplex PCR assay. The multiplex PCR relied on a mix of 60 forward primers for TCR Vbeta segments and 13 reverse primers for TCR Jbeta segments. Amplification of the CDR3 region of rearranged TCR beta genes was performed with a multiplex PCR assay on genomic DNA. Amplified TCR beta libraries were sequenced as 87-base-pair reads on the Illumina HiSeq System. Per the source publication's procedure: In a later analysis, tens of millions of unique TCR beta chains were counted across the 650 to 700 repertoires, and roughly 9.9 million of these chains were shared by at least two donors. Raw reads were error-corrected and collapsed into unique sequences by a nearest-neighbor algorithm in which closely related sequences were merged to remove PCR and sequencing errors. V, D and J gene segments were assigned by aligning CDR3 sequences to IMGT reference sequences. For a sequence to be retained, a match of at least six nucleotides was required to both a V gene segment and a J gene segment. A rearrangement was called productive if the CDR3 had no stop codons and remained in frame with V and J, and every other rearrangement was called non-productive. Following IMGT convention, CDR3 was defined as the stretch from the second conserved V-encoded cysteine up to the conserved J-encoded phenylalanine. In an earlier analysis of around 640 of the donors, sequences lacking an unambiguous match to a single V gene segment were excluded. In an earlier analysis of a few hundred of the donors, V segments were called functional above 56.7% productive rearrangements and were called segregating when the between-donor standard deviation exceeded 5%. To diagnose cytomegalovirus status from the catalog of TCR beta chain sequences, a statistical classification framework was built. In a later analysis, V and J genes were assigned by comparing TCR nucleotide sequences against IMGT/GENE-DB human TR gene sequences. In a later analysis, CDR3 sequences and most-parsimonious VDJ recombination scenarios were assigned using the TCRdist pipeline. A later analysis defined each TCR beta chain by its CDR3 amino acid sequence plus V-gene family, and excluded reads lacking a unique V-gene family. In a later analysis, 500 to 700 highly shared, low-generation-probability nucleotide sequences were removed to address suspected cross-contamination and a sequencing artifact. For each public chain, a later analysis derived a clonal expansion index from normalized ranks of inferred template counts within each repertoire. In a later analysis, generation probabilities were computed with a VDJ recombination model fitted to out-of-frame rearrangements, and the resulting probabilities were checked against IGoR. In a later analysis, TCR-TCR, TCR-HLA and TCR-CMV co-occurrence was scored with hypergeometric tests, and a repertoire-size bias correction was applied to TCR pairs. False discovery rates were estimated in a later analysis by permuting HLA or CMV assignments 20 times. A later analysis grouped co-occurring TCRs with DBSCAN, adding TCRdist sequence similarity when clustering within HLA-allele-positive subsets. For co-occurrence clustering, repertoires with fewer than 30,000 or more than 120,000 public chains were excluded, along with five or six repertoires with anomalous nucleotide sharing. Here the immuneACCESS table is served through TCRdb, limited to in-frame sequences with V and J called. Missing clones are a known gap in these copies; in checked studies unresolved V genes cover under half, and the rest lacks a known reason. D and trimming were read from the DNA, whereas the V and J calls and clone size are those reported in that table. The table for this sample lists roughly 100,000 clones; 66% of them were counted only once. The top ten clones comprise 2.5% to 4% of the sample.

Concerning this clone itself: Which antigen it targets is not known. No qualities accompany the bases; no much larger clone lies one base away.

The cohort was made up of under 800 healthy bone marrow donors. At the time of sampling, every cohort member was nominally healthy, though immune exposures that went unrecorded were likely present. The donor was CMV seronegative and was included in the group of over 300 seronegative cohort members. Every donor gave a peripheral blood sample, and the peripheral blood mononuclear cells from that sample were used for TCR beta sequencing. The Qiagen DNeasy Blood Extraction Kit was used to extract genomic DNA from the blood cell samples. Trimming leaves V shorter by 4 bases and J shorter by 1 base, with the junction holding 4 bases beyond the gene matches. The CDR3 measures 15 amino acids from cysteine to phenylalanine. Just the 45-base CDR3 DNA is kept, in frame starting at base 1. CDR1 SGHTA and CDR2 FQGNSA were looked up in the germline V gene.

The sample comprised PBMCs. The rearranged chain carries TRBV7-2 and TRBJ1-3; TRBD1 lines up with 7 middle nucleotides. The sequence came from a woman between 50 and 59 years old in good health and CMV-seronegative. The DNA sequence is TGTGCCAGCAGCTCAAGGACAGGATCTGGAAACACCATATATTTT. Its protein is CASSSRTGSGNTIYF.